Listed below are T cell receptor beta chains from one sample, sequenced in a study of blood T cell repertoires in COVID-19. Libraries were prepared by immunoSEQ multiplex PCR; TCRdb keeps only in-frame clonotypes and omits some of them. The sample lists 150,000 to 200,000 clones; 84% were seen once. Source material: peripheral blood. These receptors were obtained from a woman aged 70-85 years with COVID-19, enrolled during active disease. Each CDR3 is given without its conserved first and last residue. The order of the fields is V gene, J gene, CDR3 protein.

v_call: TRBV19
j_call: TRBJ2-7
cdr3_aa: ASSKPGQGSYEQY

v_call: TRBV6-5
j_call: TRBJ1-5
cdr3_aa: ASSYSNGGPQH

v_call: TRBV28
j_call: TRBJ1-5
cdr3_aa: ATHGGRAQPQH

v_call: TRBV6-5
j_call: TRBJ1-1
cdr3_aa: ASSYPGMNTEAF

v_call: TRBV12-3/TRBV12-4
j_call: TRBJ1-2
cdr3_aa: ASSPGQNYGYT

v_call: TRBV7-2
j_call: TRBJ2-1
cdr3_aa: ASSLGPWNEQF

v_call: TRBV12-3/TRBV12-4
j_call: TRBJ2-3
cdr3_aa: ASSTETSSAQY

v_call: TRBV4-2
j_call: TRBJ2-5
cdr3_aa: ASSQELGGGQVAIIKETQY

v_call: TRBV5-8
j_call: TRBJ1-3
cdr3_aa: ASSPRGQLSGNTIY

v_call: TRBV9
j_call: TRBJ2-5
cdr3_aa: ASSALTSGGAGETQY

v_call: TRBV5-1
j_call: TRBJ2-7
cdr3_aa: ASSLDGTSL

v_call: TRBV29-1
j_call: TRBJ1-2
cdr3_aa: SVRQGDYGYT

v_call: TRBV29-1
j_call: TRBJ1-1
cdr3_aa: SVEKGGGQVSTEAF

v_call: TRBV19
j_call: TRBJ2-6
cdr3_aa: ASSPGGTGMSGANVLT

v_call: TRBV19
j_call: TRBJ1-5
cdr3_aa: ASRGQVSNQPQH

v_call: TRBV5-8
j_call: TRBJ2-1
cdr3_aa: ASSRPDRASYNEQF

v_call: TRBV28
j_call: TRBJ2-7
cdr3_aa: ASSLPGQGSYEQY

v_call: TRBV28
j_call: TRBJ1-4
cdr3_aa: ASTGGPPATNEKLF

v_call: TRBV29-1
j_call: TRBJ1-1
cdr3_aa: SVVPGTGWGEAF

v_call: TRBV19
j_call: TRBJ1-5
cdr3_aa: ASSVDREKGQPQH

v_call: TRBV6-5
j_call: TRBJ1-2
cdr3_aa: ASTSAQIAGYT

v_call: TRBV7-9
j_call: TRBJ1-3
cdr3_aa: ASSFDRNTIY

v_call: TRBV19
j_call: TRBJ1-2
cdr3_aa: ASTYREGNNYGYT

v_call: TRBV6-5
j_call: TRBJ1-2
cdr3_aa: ASSLLSGRDGYT

v_call: TRBV5-1
j_call: TRBJ1-3
cdr3_aa: ASTPETGGGGNTIY

v_call: TRBV10-2
j_call: TRBJ1-5
cdr3_aa: ASSDTGDWFQPQH

v_call: TRBV12-3/TRBV12-4
j_call: TRBJ1-2
cdr3_aa: ASSSTGKDGYT

v_call: TRBV30
j_call: TRBJ1-2
cdr3_aa: AWSVTGAYGYT

v_call: TRBV18
j_call: TRBJ2-3
cdr3_aa: ASSPPLGQGGPDTQY

v_call: TRBV3-1/TRBV3-2
j_call: TRBJ1-1
cdr3_aa: ASSQVGQGNTEAF

v_call: TRBV6-2/TRBV6-3
j_call: TRBJ2-3
cdr3_aa: ASSAERPTDTQY

v_call: TRBV28
j_call: TRBJ2-1
cdr3_aa: ASRVYRNSYNEQF

v_call: TRBV15
j_call: TRBJ1-2
cdr3_aa: ATSRGGGILGYT

v_call: TRBV19
j_call: TRBJ1-2
cdr3_aa: ASNIDPAGGYT

v_call: TRBV30
j_call: TRBJ1-2
cdr3_aa: AWSAGQAGYT

v_call: TRBV6-2/TRBV6-3
j_call: TRBJ2-7
cdr3_aa: ASIPTGGRASYEQY

v_call: TRBV29-1
j_call: TRBJ1-1
cdr3_aa: SVSQIEAF

v_call: TRBV11-2
j_call: TRBJ2-5
cdr3_aa: ASSLASGLAEETQY

v_call: TRBV6-5
j_call: TRBJ1-1
cdr3_aa: ASSYWSRDTEAF

v_call: TRBV7-9
j_call: TRBJ2-7
cdr3_aa: AGGLAGAYEQY

v_call: TRBV3-1/TRBV3-2
j_call: TRBJ2-5
cdr3_aa: ASSQVRGWRETQY

v_call: TRBV28
j_call: TRBJ1-5
cdr3_aa: ASIVRGAQPQH

v_call: TRBV5-1
j_call: TRBJ2-3
cdr3_aa: ASSLEGRGMVDTQY

v_call: TRBV18
j_call: TRBJ2-2
cdr3_aa: ASHLRQVDTGELF

v_call: TRBV11-2
j_call: TRBJ1-2
cdr3_aa: ASTLGPPTYGYT

v_call: TRBV11-2
j_call: TRBJ1-5
cdr3_aa: ASSLTGAYNQPQH

v_call: TRBV7-8
j_call: TRBJ2-5
cdr3_aa: ASSSLAGVIQETQY

v_call: TRBV5-1
j_call: TRBJ2-2
cdr3_aa: ASGSSGGTGELF

v_call: TRBV28
j_call: TRBJ1-1
cdr3_aa: ASSLGGNTEAF

v_call: TRBV7-9
j_call: TRBJ1-1
cdr3_aa: ASSLSGSNTEAF

v_call: TRBV5-1
j_call: TRBJ2-5
cdr3_aa: ASSLAGTGVETQY

v_call: TRBV28
j_call: TRBJ2-1
cdr3_aa: ASSSTGMSYNEQF

v_call: TRBV5-6
j_call: TRBJ2-2
cdr3_aa: ASRSGTGNTGELF

v_call: TRBV19
j_call: TRBJ1-1
cdr3_aa: ASSIVGGANTEAF

v_call: TRBV28
j_call: TRBJ1-6
cdr3_aa: ASSLRQGANSPLH

v_call: TRBV15
j_call: TRBJ1-3
cdr3_aa: ATTPGSGNTIY

v_call: TRBV6-5
j_call: TRBJ2-3
cdr3_aa: ASLSHGSTTDTQY

v_call: TRBV20-1
j_call: TRBJ2-1
cdr3_aa: SARESGEQF